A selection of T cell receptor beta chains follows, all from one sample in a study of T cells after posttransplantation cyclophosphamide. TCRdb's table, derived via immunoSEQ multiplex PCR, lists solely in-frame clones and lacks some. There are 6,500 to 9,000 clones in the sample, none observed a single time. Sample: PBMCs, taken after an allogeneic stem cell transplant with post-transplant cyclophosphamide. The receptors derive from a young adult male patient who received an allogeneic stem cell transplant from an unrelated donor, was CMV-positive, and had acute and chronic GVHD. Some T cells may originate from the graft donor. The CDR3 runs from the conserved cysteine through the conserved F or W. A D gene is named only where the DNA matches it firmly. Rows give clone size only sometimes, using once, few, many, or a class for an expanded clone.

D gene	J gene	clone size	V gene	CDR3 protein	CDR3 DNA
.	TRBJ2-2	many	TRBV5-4	CASSFSAGAKNTGELFF	TGTGCCAGCAGCTTTTCTGCGGGGGCAAAGAACACCGGGGAGCTGTTTTTT
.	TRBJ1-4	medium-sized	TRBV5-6	CASSSVDNSNEKLFF	TGTGCCAGCAGCTCTGTGGACAACTCTAATGAAAAACTGTTTTTT
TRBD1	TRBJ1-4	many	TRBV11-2	CASSLLGGPGEKLFF	TGTGCCAGCAGCTTATTAGGGGGCCCAGGGGAAAAACTGTTTTTT
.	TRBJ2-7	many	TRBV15	CATSRDRGYEQYF	TGTGCCACCAGCAGAGATCGGGGGTACGAGCAGTACTTC
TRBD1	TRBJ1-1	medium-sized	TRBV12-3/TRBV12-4	CASSFGRGSTEAFF	TGTGCCAGCAGTTTCGGCAGGGGGAGCACTGAAGCTTTCTTT
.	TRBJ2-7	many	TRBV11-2	CASSSPGHGAFPLYEQYF	TGTGCCAGCAGCTCCCCGGGACACGGTGCCTTTCCCCTCTACGAGCAGTACTTC
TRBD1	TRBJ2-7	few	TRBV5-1	CASSPGQGAFIEQYF	TGCGCCAGCAGCCCGGGACAGGGGGCTTTCATCGAGCAGTACTTC
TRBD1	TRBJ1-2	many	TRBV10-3	CAISGGTGDYGYTF	TGTGCCATCAGTGGCGGGACAGGGGACTATGGCTACACCTTC
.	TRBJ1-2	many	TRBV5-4	CASSLVGAEGYTF	TGTGCCAGCAGCTTGGTGGGCGCAGAGGGCTACACCTTC
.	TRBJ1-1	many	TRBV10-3	CAISEAGRGGWTEAFF	TGTGCCATCAGTGAGGCTGGGCGGGGGGGATGGACTGAAGCTTTCTTT
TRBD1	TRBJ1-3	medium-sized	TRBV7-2	CASSSSTGAGNTIYF	TGTGCCAGCAGCTCCTCGACAGGGGCGGGAAACACCATATATTTT
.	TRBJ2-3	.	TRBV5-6	CASSRKGGGRVLDTQYF	TGTGCCAGCTCAAGGAAAGGCGGGGGCCGTGTGTTAGATACGCAGTATTTT
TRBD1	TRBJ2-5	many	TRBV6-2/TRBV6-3	CASSGTVAETQYF	TGTGCCAGCAGTGGGACAGTGGCAGAGACCCAGTACTTC
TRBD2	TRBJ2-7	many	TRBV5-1	CASSLVRGGVEQYF	TGCGCCAGCAGCTTAGTGCGGGGGGGCGTCGAGCAGTACTTC
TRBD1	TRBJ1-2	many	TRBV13	CASSYYDRAVDGYTF	TGTGCCAGCAGCTATTACGACAGGGCGGTAGACGGCTACACCTTC
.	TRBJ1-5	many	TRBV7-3	CASSFGCVRSNQPQHF	TGTGCCAGCAGCTTCGGTTGTGTCCGGAGCAATCAGCCCCAGCATTTT
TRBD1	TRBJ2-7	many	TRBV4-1	CASSQDRGPYEQYF	TGCGCCAGCAGCCAAGACAGGGGGCCTTACGAGCAGTACTTC
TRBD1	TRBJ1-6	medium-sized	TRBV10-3	CAISDLGQGNSPLHF	TGTGCCATCAGTGACCTAGGACAGGGGAATTCACCCCTCCACTTT
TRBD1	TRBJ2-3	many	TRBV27	CASSSSTGTGRLAWGTDTQYF	TGTGCCAGCAGTTCCTCTACCGGGACAGGGAGGCTAGCATGGGGCACAGATACGCAGTATTTT
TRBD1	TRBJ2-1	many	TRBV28	CASSPPGQGYNEQFF	TGTGCCAGCAGTCCCCCCGGACAGGGCTACAATGAGCAGTTCTTC
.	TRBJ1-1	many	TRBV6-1	CASSGDGLAEAFF	TGTGCCAGCTCGGGGGACGGACTTGCTGAAGCTTTCTTT
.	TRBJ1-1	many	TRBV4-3	CASSQPRQETEAFF	TGCGCCAGCAGCCAACCCCGACAGGAGACTGAAGCTTTCTTT
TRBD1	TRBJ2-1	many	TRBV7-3	CASSLDRGPYNEQFF	TGTGCCAGCAGCTTAGACAGGGGCCCCTACAATGAGCAGTTCTTC
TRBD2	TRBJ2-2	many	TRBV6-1	CASLLAGANTGELFF	TGTGCCAGCCTGCTAGCGGGAGCGAACACCGGGGAGCTGTTTTTT
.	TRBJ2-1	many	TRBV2	CASSEYSSATYNEQFF	TGTGCCAGCAGTGAATACTCTAGCGCGACCTACAATGAGCAGTTCTTC
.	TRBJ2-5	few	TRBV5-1	CASSLAGGPETQYF	TGCGCCAGCAGCTTGGCCGGGGGGCCTGAGACCCAGTACTTC
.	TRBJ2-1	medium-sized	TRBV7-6	CASSSRDNHNEQFF	TGTGCCAGCAGCTCCCGGGACAACCACAATGAGCAGTTCTTC
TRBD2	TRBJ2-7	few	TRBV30	CAWTRSRVAGAAEQYF	TGTGCCTGGACCCGAAGCCGCGTGGCGGGAGCAGCCGAGCAGTACTTC
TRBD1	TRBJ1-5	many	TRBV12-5	CASGPAASGQGLNQPQHF	TGTGCTAGTGGTCCCGCCGCCTCCGGACAGGGATTGAATCAGCCCCAGCATTTT
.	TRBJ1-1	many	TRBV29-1	CSVARNAGNTEAFF	TGCAGCGTCGCCCGCAACGCGGGGAACACTGAAGCTTTCTTT
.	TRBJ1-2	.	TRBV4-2	CASSQKTRANYGYTF	TGTGCCAGCAGCCAGAAGACCAGGGCTAACTATGGCTACACCTTC
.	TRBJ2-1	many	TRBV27	CASSGEIYNEQFF	TGTGCCAGCAGCGGGGAGATATACAATGAGCAGTTCTTC
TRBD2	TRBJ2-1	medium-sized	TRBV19	CASSVSGRWNNEQFF	TGTGCCAGTAGTGTAAGCGGGAGGTGGAACAATGAGCAGTTCTTC
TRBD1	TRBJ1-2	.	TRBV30	CAWASPDRARYGYTF	TGTGCCTGGGCCAGCCCGGACAGGGCAAGGTATGGCTACACCTTC
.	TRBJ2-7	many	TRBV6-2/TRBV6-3	CASKGHRSYEQYF	TGTGCCAGCAAGGGGCACAGGAGCTACGAGCAGTACTTC
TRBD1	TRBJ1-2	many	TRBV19	CASRRDREDYGYTF	TGTGCCAGTAGAAGGGACAGGGAGGACTATGGCTACACCTTC
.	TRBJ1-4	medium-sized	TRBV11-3	CASSFKAGEKLFF	TGTGCCAGCAGCTTTAAAGCGGGTGAAAAACTGTTTTTT
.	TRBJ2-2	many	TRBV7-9	CATGRAGYTGELFF	TGTGCCACCGGAAGGGCAGGTTACACCGGGGAGCTGTTTTTT
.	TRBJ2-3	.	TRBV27	CASSPAVDTQYF	TGTGCCAGCAGTCCTGCGGTTGATACGCAGTATTTT
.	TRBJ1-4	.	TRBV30	CAWRQGGEKLFF	TGTGCCTGGAGGCAGGGCGGTGAAAAACTGTTTTTT
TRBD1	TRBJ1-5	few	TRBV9	CASSRQGDQPQHF	TGTGCCAGCTCCCGTCAGGGGGATCAGCCCCAGCATTTT
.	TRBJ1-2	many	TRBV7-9	CASSPADVQDQGYGYTF	TGTGCCAGCAGCCCGGCCGACGTACAGGATCAGGGCTATGGCTACACCTTC
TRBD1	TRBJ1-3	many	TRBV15	CATSRELRTGRSGNTIYF	TGTGCCACCAGCAGAGAGCTTAGGACAGGGCGCTCTGGAAACACCATATATTTT
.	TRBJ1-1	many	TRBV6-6	CASSYEGHSNTEAFF	TGTGCCAGCAGTTACGAAGGACACTCCAACACTGAAGCTTTCTTT
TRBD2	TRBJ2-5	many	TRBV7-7	CASSSGGYGDRRQETQYF	TGTGCTAGCAGCTCGGGGGGGTACGGGGACCGAAGACAAGAGACCCAGTACTTC